This entry features one T cell receptor (beta chain) sequence. This CDR3 has 15 amino acids. In germline, CDR1 is LNHDA, CDR2 SQIVND (reference sequence). J was trimmed by 3 bases and V by 3 bases; bases with no gene match: 5. The sample originates from a study of blood T cell repertoires in COVID-19. At the level of the study: Donors in the United States, Italy and Spain gave samples during acute or convalescent COVID-19.

Per the original methods: Reference gene primer amplification gave estimated nucleated cell counts. Sequencing was performed with immunoSEQ multiplex PCR; in TCRdb, only in-frame clones are kept and a portion is missing. The DNA gave D and trimming, while V, J and clone size come from that table. The sample holds over 250,000 clones, roughly 90% seen once. Participants were aged 18 to 89 years from more than 20 US areas. Cohort 3 donors were reported recovered after two negative PCRs, clearance, or symptom resolution. The origin of this receptor is a woman aged 55-70 years who had recovered from COVID-19. This rearrangement joins TRBV19 to TRBJ2-1, with 7 bases aligning to TRBD2. The sample taken for sequencing was PBMCs or T cells enriched from blood (not recorded which). Written as DNA, the CDR3 is TGTGCCAGTAGTATGGCGGGAGACCACTACAATGAGCAGTTCTTC. It encodes CASSMAGDHYNEQFF.